These 12 T cell receptor beta chains were sequenced from one sample in a study of blood T cell repertoires in COVID-19. Data came from immunoSEQ multiplex PCR; TCRdb stores just in-frame clones and leaves some out. Here the sample spans fewer than 350,000 clones, 70% to 90% being singletons. Sequenced sample: peripheral blood. These receptors were taken from a woman in her 30s who had recovered from COVID-19.

This chain uses TRBV27 with TRBJ1-5, with 11 bases lining up with TRBD1. The CDR3 contains 16 residues. Trimming removed 3 bases from V and 3 bases from J; junction bases left unmatched: 4. Germline V gene lookup returns CDR1 MNHEY and CDR2 SMNVEV (reference sequence). The CDR3 DNA is TGTGCCAGCAGTTTCCGGACAGGGGGCAACAATCAGCCCCAGCATTTT. It encodes CASSFRTGGNNQPQHF.

The chain carries TRBV10-2 and TRBJ2-7; D gene ambiguous. V was cut by 0 bases and J by 7 bases, with 7 bases left in between. The CDR3 is 12 amino acids. Germline loops: CDR1 WSHSY, CDR2 SAAADI. CDR3 DNA: TGCGCCAGCAGTGAGTCTAGTACGGAGCAGTACTTC. It encodes CASSESSTEQYF.

This clone occurred a few times. This chain links TRBV7-9 with TRBJ1-3; no clear D. Germline CDR1 reads SEHNR; CDR2 reads FQNEAQ (reference sequence). The CDR3 totals 16 residues. Trimming removed 0 bases from V and 4 bases from J, with 13 bases in between. The CDR3 spells CASSLAYGGPGNTIYF. The CDR3 nucleotides read TGTGCCAGCAGCTTAGCATACGGAGGGCCGGGAAACACCATATATTTT.

The rearrangement joins TRBV7-3 to TRBJ2-3; TRBD1 matches at 10 bases. This CDR3 region has 16 residues. Germline V gene sequence: CDR1 SGHTA, CDR2 FQGTGA. With V trimmed by 5 bases and J by 5 bases, 10 bases remained unmatched. The CDR3 sequence: CASSPRQGAEGDTQYF. The DNA of the CDR3 is TGTGCCAGCAGCCCCCGACAGGGGGCCGAGGGAGATACGCAGTATTTT.

J is TRBJ2-1 and V is TRBV5-1; 8 bases align to TRBD2. This CDR3 is 15 amino acids long. Germline CDR1 and CDR2: SGHRS and YFSETQ. Trimming removed 0 bases from V and 6 bases from J; junction bases left unmatched: 5. The DNA for the CDR3 is TGCGCCAGCAGCTTGGCGGGACTAGACCCCAATGAGCAGTTCTTC. Protein: CASSLAGLDPNEQFF.

The J gene is TRBJ2-1, the V gene TRBV19; tentative D call: TRBD2 (5 bases). The CDR3 sequence is 15 residues long. V lost 3 bases to trimming and J lost 2 bases, with 11 bases between them. Per germline, CDR1 LNHDA and CDR2 SQIVND (reference sequence). CDR3 bases: TGTGCCAGTAGTATTAAGGACGGGGCCTACAATGAGCAGTTCTTC. As protein: CASSIKDGAYNEQFF.

The rearrangement links TRBV19 to TRBJ1-3; D gene unclear. CDR1 and CDR2 from the germline V gene are LNHDA and SQIVND (reference sequence). This CDR3 spans 15 amino acids. Deletions cut 2 bases from V and 0 bases from J, with 8 bases between. The CDR3 sequence: CASSISHFSGNTIYF. The CDR3 region has the DNA TGTGCCAGTAGTATAAGTCACTTCTCTGGAAACACCATATATTTT.

The rearrangement joins TRBV7-6 to TRBJ2-1; D is unclear. The CDR3 is 15 residues long. Trimming pared 4 bases from V and 4 bases from J, leaving 14 bases between. The germline CDR1 and CDR2 sequences are SGHVS and FNYEAQ. CDR3 sequence reads: CASSYTDSLYNEQFF. CDR3 DNA: TGTGCCAGCAGCTACACAGATTCCCTATACAATGAGCAGTTCTTC.

V is TRBV6-6 and J is TRBJ2-7; TRBD1 agrees at 8 bases. Looked up from germline, CDR1 is MNHNY and CDR2 is SVGAGI (reference sequence). J was trimmed by 7 bases and V by 2 bases; bases with no gene match: 7. The CDR3 contains 14 residues. The CDR3 region has the DNA TGTGCCAGCAGTTACCCTCAGGGGGCGCGTGAGCAGTACTTC. The encoded protein is CASSYPQGAREQYF.

The DNA of the CDR3 is TGTGCCACGCGGACTACCCGCCCCTATGAGCAGTTCTTC. Translated, it gives CATRTTRPYEQFF. The rearrangement joins TRBV19 to TRBJ2-1, with D possibly TRBD2 on 6 matching bases. CDR1 is LNHDA, CDR2 SQIVND, per germline (reference sequence). Trimming pared 10 bases from V and 8 bases from J, leaving 18 bases between. The CDR3 is made up of 13 amino acids.

The chain employs TRBV7-9 and TRBJ2-5; D unresolved. The CDR3 is 15 amino acids. Deletions cut 8 bases from V and 5 bases from J, with 21 bases between. From germline, CDR1 is SEHNR and CDR2 FQNEAQ (reference sequence). CDR3 DNA sequence: TGTGCCAGCGGTAGGAGCGAGCCCTTCGTCGAGACCCAGTACTTC. This encodes CASGRSEPFVETQYF.

The chain couples TRBV7-9 to TRBJ1-2, with TRBD1 matching 10 bases. The V and J ends lost 5 bases and 6 bases, in that order; junction bases with no gene match: 9. Per germline, CDR1 SEHNR and CDR2 FQNEAQ (reference sequence). There are 15 residues in the CDR3. The CDR3 coding sequence is TGTGCCAGCAGCCCCTCCGACAGGGGGCACGATGGCTACACCTTC. It yields the protein CASSPSDRGHDGYTF.